This T cell receptor (beta chain) is drawn from a study of blood T cell repertoires in COVID-19. In the study overall: T cells, B-cell-depleted T cells, or PBMCs provided the cDNA or gDNA that served as material.

Assignment of participants to cohorts was predicated upon participant-reported clinical history. This CDR3 spans 12 amino acids. Trimming removed 5 bases at V and 3 bases at J, with 7 bases between. Germline V gene sequence: CDR1 SEHNR, CDR2 FQNEAQ (reference sequence). This table comes from immunoSEQ multiplex PCR, and its TCRdb copy is limited to in-frame clones, with some not included. The top ten hold 3.4% of the sample, which has roughly 230,000 clones, 80% to 85% seen once. The receptor comes from a man aged 45 to 65 who had recovered from COVID-19. The chain uses TRBV7-9 and TRBJ1-1; D remains unclear. Sequencing used PBMCs or T cells enriched from blood (not recorded which). The CDR3, as DNA: TGTGCCAGCAGCCCCCCATACACTGAAGCTTTCTTT. This encodes CASSPPYTEAFF.